This TCR beta chain was sequenced for a study of blood T cell repertoires in COVID-19. The authors' processing: Using reference gene primer amplification, nucleated cell counts were estimated. Repertoires were generated with immunoSEQ multiplex PCR, while TCRdb's copy carries only in-frame clones and drops some. V and J calls and clone size follow that table, whereas D and trimming were derived from the DNA. The sample lists some 220,000 clones; more than 75% were seen once. Seattle participants joined during active infection and were tracked over time. Input material: peripheral blood. The origin of this receptor is a woman in her seventies with COVID-19, enrolled during active disease.

DNA for the CDR3: TGCGCCAGCAGCCTCCCGACAGGGGCGCCTAGCACAGATACGCAGTATTTT. It yields the protein CASSLPTGAPSTDTQYF. This chain joins TRBV5-1 and TRBJ2-3, with 8 bases matching TRBD1. The CDR3 contains 17 residues. Germline loops: CDR1 SGHRS, CDR2 YFSETQ. The ends lost 4 bases at V and 0 bases at J; junction bases unmatched: 10. The full variable domain, its missing parts supplied by reference TRBV5-1 and TRBJ2-3, is KAGVTQTPRYLIKTRGQQVTLSCSPISGHRSVSWYQQTPGQGLQFLFEYFSETQRNKGNFPGRFSGRQFSNSRSEMNVSTLELGDSALYLCASSLPTGAPSTDTQYFGPGTRLTVL.